One and the same sample provided the 4 T cell receptor beta chains below, sequenced in a study of cytomegalovirus exposure and HLA in healthy donors. The PCR made use of 60 Vbeta and 13 Jbeta primers. The assay was immunoSEQ multiplex PCR, and TCRdb's table has in-frame clones only and misses some. The sample records about 160,000 clones, around 69% being singletons. The sequenced sample was PBMCs. The receptors come from a woman younger than 45 in good health and CMV-seronegative.

This chain uses TRBV7-6 with TRBJ2-1, with 7 bases aligning to TRBD2. Unmatched junction bases numbered 1, after V lost 1 base and J lost 4 bases. Germline loops: CDR1 SGHVS, CDR2 FNYEAQ. The CDR3 runs 14 residues. DNA for the CDR3: TGTGCCAGCAGCTTAGGACTAGCTTACAATGAGCAGTTCTTC. It specifies CASSLGLAYNEQFF.

This clone was recorded a few times. The V call is TRBV4-3, the J call TRBJ1-1; 7 positions agree with TRBD1. CDR3 size: 14 residues. In germline, CDR1 is LGHNA, CDR2 YSLEER. V shed 1 base, J shed 7 bases, and the junction held 6 bases outside the gene matches. This chain's CDR3 is CASSQGQGESEAFF. CDR3 in DNA: TGCGCCAGCAGCCAAGGACAGGGAGAGAGTGAAGCTTTCTTT.

This clone was recorded a few times. The V call is TRBV4-2, the J call TRBJ2-1; 10 nucleotides match TRBD2. Germline V gene sequence: CDR1 LGHNA, CDR2 YNFKEQ. The V and J ends lost 1 base and 7 bases, in that order; junction bases with no gene match: 7. CDR3 size: 16 residues. The CDR3 DNA follows: TGTGCCAGCAGCCAAGGAGCGGGAGGGCCCCAAAATGAGCAGTTCTTC. Protein sequence: CASSQGAGGPQNEQFF.

This chain uses TRBV5-1 with TRBJ2-1; D is unresolved. V was cut by 5 bases and J by 6 bases, with 18 bases left in between. The CDR3 covers 15 residues. CDR1 SGHRS and CDR2 YFSETQ come from the germline V gene. DNA for the CDR3: TGCGCCAGCAGAATTAGCCCCCCTCAACTCAATGAGCAGTTCTTC. Translation: CASRISPPQLNEQFF. The full variable domain, rest sourced from reference TRBV5-1 and TRBJ2-1, is KAGVTQTPRYLIKTRGQQVTLSCSPISGHRSVSWYQQTPGQGLQFLFEYFSETQRNKGNFPGRFSGRQFSNSRSEMNVSTLELGDSALYLCASRISPPQLNEQFFGPGTRLTVL.